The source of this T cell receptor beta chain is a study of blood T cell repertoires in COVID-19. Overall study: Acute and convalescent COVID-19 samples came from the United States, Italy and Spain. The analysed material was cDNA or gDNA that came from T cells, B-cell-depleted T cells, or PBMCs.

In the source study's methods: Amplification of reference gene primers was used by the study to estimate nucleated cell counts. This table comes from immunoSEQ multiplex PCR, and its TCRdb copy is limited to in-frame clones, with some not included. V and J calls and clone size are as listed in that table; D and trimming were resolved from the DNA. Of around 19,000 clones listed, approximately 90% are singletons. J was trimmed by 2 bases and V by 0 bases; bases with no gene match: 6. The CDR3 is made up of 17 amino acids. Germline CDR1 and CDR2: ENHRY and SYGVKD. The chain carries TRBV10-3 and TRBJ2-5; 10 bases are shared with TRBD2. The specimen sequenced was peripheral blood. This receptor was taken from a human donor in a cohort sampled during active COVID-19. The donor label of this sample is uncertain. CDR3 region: CAISESLGTSDQETQYF. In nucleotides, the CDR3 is TGTGCCATCAGTGAGTCCCTCGGGACTAGCGATCAAGAGACCCAGTACTTC.